The 10 T cell receptor beta chains listed next were all sequenced from one sample in a study of OX40 agonist ivuxolimab in advanced cancers. Only in-frame clones appear in the TCRdb table, and some are missing; sequencing was by immunoSEQ multiplex PCR. This table holds about 60,000 clones, 75% to 85% found once. The specimen was CD4+ or CD8+ T cells sorted from blood, collected in a trial of the OX40 agonist ivuxolimab. Receptors were obtained from an adult with an advanced solid tumor such as melanoma, head and neck, liver or kidney cancer.

This clone was recorded only once. The rearrangement uses TRBV29-1 and TRBJ1-4; the D is unclear. This CDR3 has 13 amino acids. V was trimmed by 7 bases and J by 0 bases, leaving 9 bases between them. Germline V gene sequence: CDR1 SQVTM, CDR2 ANQGSEA. The CDR3 nucleotides read TGCAGCGCCAGCATTGCAACTAATGAAAAACTGTTTTTT. Translated, it gives CSASIATNEKLFF.

This clone was detected only once. CDR3 DNA: TGTGCCAGCAGTGGGCTAGGACTAGCGGGAGGTATTGAGCAGTTCTTC. As protein: CASSGLGLAGGIEQFF. The V and J genes are TRBV6-1 and TRBJ2-1, with 14 positions matching TRBD2. CDR1 is MNHNS, CDR2 SASEGT, per germline. The CDR3 loop spans 16 amino acids. Germline trimming cut 4 bases from V and 9 bases from J; bases unmatched to any gene: 8.

This sequence joins TRBV6-5 and TRBJ1-5; 7 positions match TRBD1. J lost 3 bases, V lost 6 bases, and 5 bases had no gene match. The CDR3 has 14 amino acids. Looked up from germline, CDR1 is MNHEY and CDR2 is SVGAGI. The CDR3: CASRRQGNNQPQHF. In DNA form, the CDR3 reads TGTGCCAGCAGAAGACAGGGTAACAATCAGCCCCAGCATTTT.

In this sample, this clone turned up a few times. The chain joins TRBV27 to TRBJ2-1, with TRBD2 identical over 13 bases. V shed 8 bases and J 6 bases; nucleotides not matched to a gene: 4. The CDR3 is made up of 14 amino acids. Germline V lookup: CDR1 MNHEY, CDR2 SMNVEV (reference sequence). The CDR3 reads CASRTSGSFNEQFF. CDR3 coding DNA: TGTGCCAGCCGGACTAGCGGGAGTTTCAATGAGCAGTTCTTC.

This clone was recorded once. The J gene is TRBJ1-6, the V gene TRBV11-2; a possible D gene is TRBD1 (6 bases). Germline CDR1 reads SGHAT; CDR2 reads FQNNGV. The V end was cut by 4 bases, the J end by 8 bases, with 15 bases between. The CDR3 is 15 amino acids. The CDR3 loop reads CASSSGGRGDSPLHF. The DNA for the CDR3 is TGTGCCAGCAGCTCCGGAGGCAGGGGTGATTCACCCCTCCACTTT.

This rearrangement joins TRBV5-1 to TRBJ2-2; D is ambiguous. Germline V gene sequence: CDR1 SGHRS, CDR2 YFSETQ. The CDR3 runs to 14 residues. Trimming took 0 bases from V and 1 from J, leaving 4 bases between them. The CDR3 sequence is CASSLEENTGELFF. The CDR3 nucleotides are TGCGCCAGCAGCTTGGAGGAGAACACCGGGGAGCTGTTTTTT. The complete variable domain, with remaining parts taken from reference TRBV5-1 and TRBJ2-2, reads KAGVTQTPRYLIKTRGQQVTLSCSPISGHRSVSWYQQTPGQGLQFLFEYFSETQRNKGNFPGRFSGRQFSNSRSEMNVSTLELGDSALYLCASSLEENTGELFFGEGSRLTVL.

This chain joins TRBV9 and TRBJ1-1, with D perhaps matching TRBD1 (5 bases). Deletions cut 0 bases from V and 6 bases from J, with 12 bases between. Germline V gene sequence: CDR1 SGDLS, CDR2 YYNGEE. The length of the CDR3 is 14 residues. The CDR3 sequence: CASSVDRGYAEAFF. DNA of the CDR3: TGTGCCAGCAGCGTAGATAGGGGTTACGCTGAAGCTTTCTTT.

The V call is TRBV18, the J call TRBJ1-5; D possibly corresponds to TRBD1 (5 bases). Per germline, CDR1 KGHSH and CDR2 LQKENI. Deletions cut 3 bases from V and 2 bases from J, with 8 bases between. CDR3 length: 14 amino acids. The DNA of the CDR3 is TGTGCCAGCTCACCCCAGGGCCGCAATCAGCCCCAGCATTTT. The encoded protein is CASSPQGRNQPQHF.

This chain links TRBV9 with TRBJ2-3; 10 positions agree with TRBD2. After removal of 4 bases from V and 4 bases from J, the junction contained 3 bases not matched to a gene. The germline V gene encodes CDR1 SGDLS and CDR2 YYNGEE. The CDR3 consists of 14 residues. The CDR3 here is CASSTSGTADTQYF. The CDR3 DNA follows: TGTGCCAGCAGCACTAGCGGGACCGCAGATACGCAGTATTTT.

The rearrangement uses TRBV5-1 and TRBJ2-3; the D gene is possibly TRBD1 (5 bases). This CDR3 is 14 amino acids long. Trimming stripped 2 bases from V and 4 bases from J, with 11 bases between. Germline lookup yields CDR1 SGHRS and CDR2 YFSETQ. In nucleotides, the CDR3 is TGCGCCAGCAGCTTCCAGGGATCGGCAGATACGCAGTATTTT. This encodes CASSFQGSADTQYF.